This is a list of T cell receptor beta chains from one sample in a study of shared clonotypes between healthy human individuals. Assay: immunoSEQ multiplex PCR; the TCRdb copy retains only in-frame clones and omits some. The sample lists about 1.9 million clones, around 93% seen once, with approximately 1.6% in the top ten. Sequenced material: naive CD8+ T cells from PBMCs. Receptor source: a young man in good health. Some clones in this sample may be carry-over from other donors' samples. Both conserved end residues are part of each CDR3. Where a row states a size, it is once, few, many or the class of an expanded clone; other rows omit it.

v_gene	j_gene	abundance	CDR3aa
TRBV19	TRBJ2-7	.	CASSMGTGNYEQYF
TRBV5-5	TRBJ1-2	.	CASSSDVRTPEYGYTF
TRBV7-9	TRBJ2-5	.	CASTLSGSGETQYF
TRBV7-9	TRBJ2-5	.	CASSLDAEEYF
TRBV4-1	TRBJ2-1	.	CASSQGSNNEQFF
TRBV7-8	TRBJ2-7	.	CASSLLQLSYEQYF
TRBV27	TRBJ1-5	few	CASSLFSNQPQHF
TRBV29-1	TRBJ2-5	.	CSVEDRTARETQYF
TRBV19	TRBJ1-1	.	CASSMTRTANTEAFF
TRBV10-1	TRBJ2-7	.	CASSESGTGGEQYF
TRBV11-2	TRBJ2-7	.	CASSLAGGGGYEQYF
TRBV27	TRBJ2-7	.	CASSRVGPYEQYF
TRBV28	TRBJ2-7	.	CASSYPLRQESYEQYF
TRBV27	TRBJ2-7	few	CASSFGSTYEQYF
TRBV28	TRBJ2-7	.	CASSLLAGSSYEQYF
TRBV14	TRBJ2-7	.	CASSFTGTSGYEQYF
TRBV7-8	TRBJ1-5	.	CASSLLQVGFGGNQPQHF
TRBV10-3	TRBJ1-2	.	CATGELTENYGYTF
TRBV18	TRBJ1-2	.	CASSPPGGLRGYGYTF